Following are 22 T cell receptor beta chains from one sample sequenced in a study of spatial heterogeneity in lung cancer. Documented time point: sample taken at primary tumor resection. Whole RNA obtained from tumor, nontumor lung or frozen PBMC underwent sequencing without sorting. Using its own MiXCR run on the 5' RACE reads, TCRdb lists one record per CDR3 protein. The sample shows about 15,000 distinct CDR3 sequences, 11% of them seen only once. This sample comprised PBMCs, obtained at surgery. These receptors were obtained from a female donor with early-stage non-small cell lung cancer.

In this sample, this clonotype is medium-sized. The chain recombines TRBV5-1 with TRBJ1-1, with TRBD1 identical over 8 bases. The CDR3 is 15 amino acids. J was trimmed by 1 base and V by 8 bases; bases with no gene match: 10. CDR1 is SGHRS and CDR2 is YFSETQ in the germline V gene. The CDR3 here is CASGQGGARNTEAFF. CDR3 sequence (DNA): TGCGCCAGTGGACAGGGAGGTGCTCGGAACACTGAAGCTTTCTTT. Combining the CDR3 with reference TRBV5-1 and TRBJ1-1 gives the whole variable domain KAGVTQTPRYLIKTRGQQVTLSCSPISGHRSVSWYQQTPGQGLQFLFEYFSETQRNKGNFPGRFSGRQFSNSRSEMNVSTLELGDSALYLCASGQGGARNTEAFFGQGTRLTVV.

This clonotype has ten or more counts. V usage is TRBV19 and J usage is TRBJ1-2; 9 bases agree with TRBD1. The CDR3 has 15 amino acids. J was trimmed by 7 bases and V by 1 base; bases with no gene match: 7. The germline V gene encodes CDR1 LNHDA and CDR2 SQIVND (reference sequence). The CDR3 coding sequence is TGTGCCAGTAGTATAGCCCGGGACAGGGAAATTGGCTACACCTTC. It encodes CASSIARDREIGYTF.

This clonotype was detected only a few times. CDR3 coding DNA: TGTGCCAGCAGCCAAGATGTCTCGCGGCGCTCACCCCTCCACTTT. Translation gives CASSQDVSRRSPLHF. The gene calls are TRBV3-1 and TRBJ1-6; unclear D gene. In germline, CDR1 is LGHDT, CDR2 YNNKEL (reference sequence). V shed 0 bases and J shed 10 bases, with 13 bases lying between them. The CDR3 runs 15 residues.

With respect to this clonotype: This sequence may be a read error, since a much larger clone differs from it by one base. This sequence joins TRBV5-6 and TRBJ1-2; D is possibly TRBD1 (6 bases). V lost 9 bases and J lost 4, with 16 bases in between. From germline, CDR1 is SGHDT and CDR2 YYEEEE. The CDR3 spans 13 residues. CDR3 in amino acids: CATRKTGGYGYTF. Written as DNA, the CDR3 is TGTGCCACCAGAAAGACAGGAGGCTATGGCTACACCTTC.

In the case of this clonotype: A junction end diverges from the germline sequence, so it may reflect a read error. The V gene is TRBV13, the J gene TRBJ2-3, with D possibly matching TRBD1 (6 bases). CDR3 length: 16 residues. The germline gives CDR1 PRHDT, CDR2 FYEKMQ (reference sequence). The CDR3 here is CASSVGNRARTDTQYF. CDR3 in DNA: TGTGCCAGCAGCGTAGGCAACAGGGCACGCACAGATACGCAGTATTTT.

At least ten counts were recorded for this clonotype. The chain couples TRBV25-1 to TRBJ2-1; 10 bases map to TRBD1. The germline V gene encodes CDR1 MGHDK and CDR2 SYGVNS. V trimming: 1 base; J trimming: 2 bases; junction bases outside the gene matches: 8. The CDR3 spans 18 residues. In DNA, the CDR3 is TGTGCCAGCAGTGAATCGGTAGGAGGACAGGGGGCCTACAATGAGCAGTTCTTC. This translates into CASSESVGGQGAYNEQFF.

CDR3 DNA sequence: TGTGCCAGCAGCTCGATATCCGGAACCAATCAGCCCCAGCATTTT. Translation gives CASSSISGTNQPQHF. This chain uses TRBV5-8 with TRBJ1-5; D is ambiguous. Germline CDR1 reads SGHTS; CDR2 reads YDEGEE. CDR3 length: 15 amino acids. V was shortened by 3 bases and J by 3 bases, with 13 bases between the two germline ends.

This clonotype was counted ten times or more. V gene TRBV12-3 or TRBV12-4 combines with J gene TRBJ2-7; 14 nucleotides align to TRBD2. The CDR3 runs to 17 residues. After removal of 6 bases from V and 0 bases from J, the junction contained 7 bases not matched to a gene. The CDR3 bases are TGTGCCAGCAGCCGACTAGCGGGGGGGCCGGGCTCCTACGAGCAGTACTTC. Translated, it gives CASSRLAGGPGSYEQYF.

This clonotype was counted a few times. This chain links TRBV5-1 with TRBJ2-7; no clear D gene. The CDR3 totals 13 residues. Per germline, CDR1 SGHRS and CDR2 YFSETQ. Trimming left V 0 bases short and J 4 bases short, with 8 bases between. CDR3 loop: CASSLAIGYEQYF. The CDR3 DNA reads TGCGCCAGCAGCTTGGCCATAGGTTACGAGCAGTACTTC.

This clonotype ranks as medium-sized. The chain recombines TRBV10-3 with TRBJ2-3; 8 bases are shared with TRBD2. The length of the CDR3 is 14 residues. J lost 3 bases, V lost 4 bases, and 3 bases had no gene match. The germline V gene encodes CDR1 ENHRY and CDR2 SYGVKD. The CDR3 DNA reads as TGTGCCATCAGTGGCGGGGGGAATACAGATACGCAGTATTTT. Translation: CAISGGGNTDTQYF.

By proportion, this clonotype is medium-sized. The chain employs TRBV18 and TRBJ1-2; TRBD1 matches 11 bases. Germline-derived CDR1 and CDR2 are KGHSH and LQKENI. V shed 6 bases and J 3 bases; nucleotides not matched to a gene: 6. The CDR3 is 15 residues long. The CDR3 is CASSLPGQGDYGYTF. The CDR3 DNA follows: TGTGCCAGCTCCCTCCCGGGACAGGGGGACTATGGCTACACCTTC.

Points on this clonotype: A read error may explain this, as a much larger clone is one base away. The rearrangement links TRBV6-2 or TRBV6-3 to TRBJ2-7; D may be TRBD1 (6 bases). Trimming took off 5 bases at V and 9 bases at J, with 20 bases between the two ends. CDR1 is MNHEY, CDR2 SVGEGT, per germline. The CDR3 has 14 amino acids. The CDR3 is CASSPLRTGYTQYF. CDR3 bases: TGTGCCAGCAGTCCACTGAGAACAGGGTATACGCAGTACTTC.

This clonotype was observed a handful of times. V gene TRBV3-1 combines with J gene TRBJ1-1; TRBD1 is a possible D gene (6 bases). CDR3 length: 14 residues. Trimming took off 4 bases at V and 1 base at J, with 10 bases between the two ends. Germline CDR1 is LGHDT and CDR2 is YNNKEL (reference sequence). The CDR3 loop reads CASSRSQGNTEAFF. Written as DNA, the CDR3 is TGTGCCAGCAGCCGATCACAGGGGAACACTGAAGCTTTCTTT.

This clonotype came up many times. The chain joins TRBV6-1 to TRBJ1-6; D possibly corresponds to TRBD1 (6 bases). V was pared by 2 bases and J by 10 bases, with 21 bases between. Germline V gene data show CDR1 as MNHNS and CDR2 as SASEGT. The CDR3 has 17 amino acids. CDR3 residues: CASSELPGAIRRSPLHF. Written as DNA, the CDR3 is TGTGCCAGCAGTGAACTCCCGGGGGCGATTCGCCGGTCACCCCTCCACTTT.

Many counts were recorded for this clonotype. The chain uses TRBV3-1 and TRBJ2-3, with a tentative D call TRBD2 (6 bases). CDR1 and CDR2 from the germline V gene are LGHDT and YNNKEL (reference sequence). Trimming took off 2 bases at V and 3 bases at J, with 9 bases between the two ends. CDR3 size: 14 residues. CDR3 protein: CASSQRGSTDTQYF. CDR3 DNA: TGTGCCAGCAGCCAACGGGGGTCGACAGATACGCAGTATTTT.

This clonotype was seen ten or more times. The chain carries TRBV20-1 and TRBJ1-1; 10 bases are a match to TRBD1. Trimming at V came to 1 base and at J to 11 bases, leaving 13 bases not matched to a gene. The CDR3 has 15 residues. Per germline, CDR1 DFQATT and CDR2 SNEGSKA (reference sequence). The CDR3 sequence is CSARVDRGALMGAFF. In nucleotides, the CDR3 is TGCAGTGCTAGAGTGGACAGGGGGGCGTTAATGGGGGCTTTCTTT.

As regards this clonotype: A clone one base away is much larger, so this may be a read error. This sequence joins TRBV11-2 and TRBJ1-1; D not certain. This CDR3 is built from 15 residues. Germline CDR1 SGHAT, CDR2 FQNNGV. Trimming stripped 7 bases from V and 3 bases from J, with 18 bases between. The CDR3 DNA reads TGTGCCAGCAACACCGCAGGTTTTTCGCACACTGAAGCTTTCTTT. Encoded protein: CASNTAGFSHTEAFF.

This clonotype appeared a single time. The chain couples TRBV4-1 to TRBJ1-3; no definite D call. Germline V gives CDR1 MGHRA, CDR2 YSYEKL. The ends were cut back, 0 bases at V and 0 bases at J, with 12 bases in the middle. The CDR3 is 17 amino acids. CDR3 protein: CASSQEQSSLSGNTIYF. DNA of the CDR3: TGCGCCAGCAGCCAAGAGCAGAGCTCTCTCTCTGGAAACACCATATATTTT.

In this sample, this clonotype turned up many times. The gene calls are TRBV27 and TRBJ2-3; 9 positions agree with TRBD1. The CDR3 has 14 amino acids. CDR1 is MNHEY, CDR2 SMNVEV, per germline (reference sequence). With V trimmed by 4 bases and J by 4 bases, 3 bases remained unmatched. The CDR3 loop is CASSSRTGADTQYF. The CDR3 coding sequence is TGTGCCAGCAGTTCCCGGACAGGGGCAGATACGCAGTATTTT.

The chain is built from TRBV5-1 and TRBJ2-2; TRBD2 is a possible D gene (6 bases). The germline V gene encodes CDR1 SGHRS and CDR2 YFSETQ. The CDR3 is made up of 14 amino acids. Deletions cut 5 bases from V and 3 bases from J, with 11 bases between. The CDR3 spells CASRGGRDTGELFF. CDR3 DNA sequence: TGCGCCAGCAGAGGAGGGCGCGACACCGGGGAGCTGTTTTTT.

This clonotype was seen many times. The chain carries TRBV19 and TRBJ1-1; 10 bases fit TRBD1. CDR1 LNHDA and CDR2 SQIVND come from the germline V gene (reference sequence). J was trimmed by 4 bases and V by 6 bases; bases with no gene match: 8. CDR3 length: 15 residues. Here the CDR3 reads CASRKDRGRGTEAFF. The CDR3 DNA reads TGTGCCAGTAGAAAAGACAGGGGGCGCGGCACTGAAGCTTTCTTT.

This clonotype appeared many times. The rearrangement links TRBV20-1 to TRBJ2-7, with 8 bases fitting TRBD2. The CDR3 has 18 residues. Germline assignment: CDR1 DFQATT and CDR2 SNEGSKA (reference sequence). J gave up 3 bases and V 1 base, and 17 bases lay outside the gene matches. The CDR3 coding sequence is TGCAGTGCTAGAGGGAGAATAGCGGGGAGGCCCTTAGACTACGAGCAGTACTTC. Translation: CSARGRIAGRPLDYEQYF.